This TCR beta chain was captured by sequencing in a study of cytomegalovirus exposure and HLA in healthy donors. V was pared by 2 bases and J by 4 bases, with 14 bases of the junction left unmatched. The length of the CDR3 is 19 residues. Germline loops: CDR1 MDHEN, CDR2 SYDVKM. Broader study findings: DRB1 had the most TCR associations and HLA-C the fewest, a later analysis found, with rates varying by HLA locus. Some public TCRs appeared in many individuals, while most sequences were rare. Diagnosis of cytomegalovirus status made by the classifier reportedly showed high specificity and sensitivity.

PCR used 60 Vbeta primers and 13 Jbeta primers. Produced via immunoSEQ multiplex PCR; TCRdb's table is partial and in-frame only. This table has about 160,000 clones, roughly 84% appearing once. A remark on this clone: Its antigen is undetermined.

The TCR comes from a man younger than 35 in good health and CMV-seronegative. The chain has TRBV28 and TRBJ2-1; 10 nucleotides match TRBD2. Input material: PBMCs. The CDR3 region is CASSLDTSGEPRLYNEQFF. The CDR3, as DNA: TGTGCCAGCAGTTTAGATACTAGCGGGGAACCCCGGCTTTACAATGAGCAGTTCTTC.